These 6 T cell receptor beta chains were sequenced from one sample in a study of beta chain features in type 1 diabetes. The isolated RNA, all of it, was reverse transcribed, so expressed TCRB transcripts were what got sequenced. Libraries were prepared by immunoSEQ multiplex PCR; TCRdb keeps only in-frame clonotypes and omits some of them. The table lists roughly 250,000 clones, over 9.5% of them singletons. The sample was naive CD4+ T cells from blood. These receptors all come from a woman aged 18 to 35 in good health.

This clone has a handful of counts. The CDR3 region is CASSLYRDTEAFF. The DNA for the CDR3 is TGCGCCAGCAGCCTCTACAGGGACACTGAAGCTTTCTTT. This chain uses TRBV4-1 with TRBJ1-1; a weak D match, TRBD1 (6 bases). This CDR3 has 13 amino acids. Germline V lookup: CDR1 MGHRA, CDR2 YSYEKL. Trimming shortened V by 4 bases and J by 3 bases, and 9 bases separated the two germline ends.

This clone has only a few counts. The chain employs TRBV7-3 and TRBJ1-2, with TRBD1 identical over 12 bases. V gave up 5 bases and J gave up 3 bases; unmatched junction bases: 10. Germline V gene sequence: CDR1 SGHTA, CDR2 FQGTGA. The CDR3 length is 17 residues. The chain's CDR3 is CASSQRLGTGGDYGYTF. CDR3 bases: TGTGCCAGCAGCCAACGGTTAGGGACAGGGGGCGACTATGGCTACACCTTC.

The CDR3 DNA sequence: TGTGCCAGCAGTCCTTTAAAAAACACAGGGGGCGAGCAGTACTTC. This sequence encodes CASSPLKNTGGEQYF. The chain has TRBV6-5 and TRBJ2-7; 8 bases are a match to TRBD1. The CDR3 is made up of 15 amino acids. Germline CDR1 is MNHEY and CDR2 is SVGAGI. J was trimmed by 6 bases and V by 5 bases; bases with no gene match: 12.

The rearrangement links TRBV27 to TRBJ2-7; tentative D call: TRBD1 (6 bases). V dropped 6 bases and J dropped 2 bases, with 14 bases sitting between them. CDR3 size: 14 residues. Per the germline V gene, CDR1 is MNHEY and CDR2 is SMNVEV (reference sequence). The CDR3 bases are TGTGCCAGCAGAGACAGGTTTTCGACCTACGAGCAGTACTTC. Translating it yields CASRDRFSTYEQYF.

The chain is built from TRBV5-1 and TRBJ2-3; 13 bases line up with TRBD2. The germline V gene encodes CDR1 SGHRS and CDR2 YFSETQ. There are 16 residues in the CDR3. The J segment lost 4 bases and the V segment lost 2 bases, leaving 4 bases of the junction unmatched. The CDR3 reads CASSFELAGGPDTQYF. The CDR3, as DNA: TGCGCCAGCAGCTTCGAACTAGCGGGAGGGCCAGATACGCAGTATTTT.

The J gene is TRBJ2-6, the V gene TRBV11-2; 9 positions match TRBD1. Germline V gives CDR1 SGHAT, CDR2 FQNNGV. This CDR3 is 17 amino acids long. With 3 bases clipped from V and 1 base from J, the junction kept 4 bases outside the gene matches. The CDR3 nucleotides are TGTGCCAGCAGCTTCGACAGGGGGGGGTCTGGGGCCAACGTCCTGACTTTC. It translates to CASSFDRGGSGANVLTF.